This T cell receptor (beta chain) was recovered during a study of blood T cells in healthy people across ages. As to this clonotype: Its antigen is as yet unknown.

Each sample yielded at least 7 million isolated PBMCs. Study results and limitations: There was a strong correlation between TCR beta diversity and naive T cell percentage.

PCR was performed a second time for 7 to 11 cycles using a sample-barcoded 5' primer and a J-beta primer mix. TCRdb ran MiXCR on the 5' RACE reads and lists one entry per CDR3 protein. Here the sample spans 750,000 or so distinct CDR3 sequences, 25% being singletons. CDR1 is WSHSY and CDR2 is SAAADI in the germline V gene. This CDR3 contains 16 residues. V was trimmed by 5 bases and J by 7 bases, leaving 22 bases between them. The sample also formed part of further work on T cells of mothers and their children.

The TCR comes from a boy aged 5-17 years in good health. This chain uses TRBV10-2 with TRBJ2-3; D gene unclear. Sequencing was done on a sample of blood. The CDR3 coding sequence is TGCGCCAGCAGTCTCGGATCCCGACGGGCACAATATACGCAGTATTTT. Amino acid sequence: CASSLGSRRAQYTQYF.